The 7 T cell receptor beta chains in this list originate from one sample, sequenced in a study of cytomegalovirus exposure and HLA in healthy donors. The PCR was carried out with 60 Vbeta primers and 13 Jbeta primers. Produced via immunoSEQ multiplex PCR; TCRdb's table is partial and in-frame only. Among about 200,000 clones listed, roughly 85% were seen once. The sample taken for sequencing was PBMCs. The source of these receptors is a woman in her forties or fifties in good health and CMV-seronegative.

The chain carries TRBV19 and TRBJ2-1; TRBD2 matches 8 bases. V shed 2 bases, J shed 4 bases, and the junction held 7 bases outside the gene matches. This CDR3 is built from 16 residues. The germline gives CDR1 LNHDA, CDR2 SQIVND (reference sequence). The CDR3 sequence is CASSITLSGRYNEQFF. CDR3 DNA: TGTGCCAGTAGTATAACTCTAAGCGGGAGATACAATGAGCAGTTCTTC.

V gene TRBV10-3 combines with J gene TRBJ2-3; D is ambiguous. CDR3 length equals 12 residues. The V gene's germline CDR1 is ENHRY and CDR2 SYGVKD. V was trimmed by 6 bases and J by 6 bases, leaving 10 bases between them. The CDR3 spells CAISPDTDTQYF. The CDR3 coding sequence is TGTGCCATCAGCCCCGACACGGATACGCAGTATTTT.

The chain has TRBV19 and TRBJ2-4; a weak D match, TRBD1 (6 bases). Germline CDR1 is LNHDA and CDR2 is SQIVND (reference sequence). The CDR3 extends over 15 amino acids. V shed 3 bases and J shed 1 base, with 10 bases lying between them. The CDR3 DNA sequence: TGTGCCAGTAGTATTCAGGGGCTGGCCAAAAACATTCAGTACTTC. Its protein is CASSIQGLAKNIQYF.

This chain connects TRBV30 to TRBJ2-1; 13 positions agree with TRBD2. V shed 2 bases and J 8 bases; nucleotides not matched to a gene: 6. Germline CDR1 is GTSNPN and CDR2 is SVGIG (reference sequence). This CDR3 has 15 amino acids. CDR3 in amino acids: CAWSPTSGRAHEQFF. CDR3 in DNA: TGTGCCTGGAGTCCCACTAGCGGGAGGGCCCATGAGCAGTTCTTC.

The CDR3: CASSPSTPGGAFF. CDR3 in DNA: TGTGCCAGCTCACCAAGCACCCCTGGAGGGGCTTTCTTT. The rearrangement joins TRBV18 to TRBJ1-1; D ambiguous. CDR3 length: 13 residues. The germline CDR1 and CDR2 sequences are KGHSH and LQKENI. The germline V and J ends were trimmed by 2 bases and 11 bases, with 15 bases remaining between them.

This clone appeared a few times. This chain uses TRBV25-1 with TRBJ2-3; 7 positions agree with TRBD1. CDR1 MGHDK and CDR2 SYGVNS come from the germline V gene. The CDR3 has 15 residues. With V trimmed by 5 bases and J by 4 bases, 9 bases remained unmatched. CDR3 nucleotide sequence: TGTGCCAGCAGTAACACAGGGGATCGAGCAGATACGCAGTATTTT. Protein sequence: CASSNTGDRADTQYF. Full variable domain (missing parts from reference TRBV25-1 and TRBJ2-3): EADIYQTPRYLVIGTGKKITLECSQTMGHDKMYWYQQDPGMELHLIHYSYGVNSTEKGDLSSESTVSRIRTEHFPLTLESARPSHTSQYLCASSNTGDRADTQYFGPGTRLTVL.

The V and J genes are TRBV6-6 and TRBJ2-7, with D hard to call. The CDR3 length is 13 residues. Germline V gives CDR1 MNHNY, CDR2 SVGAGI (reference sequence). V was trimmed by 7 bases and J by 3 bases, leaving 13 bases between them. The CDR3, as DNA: TGTGCCAGCACCGACACCGGAAACTACGAGCAGTACTTC. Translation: CASTDTGNYEQYF.